This T cell receptor beta chain was profiled in a study of shared T cell receptors in the human thymus. TCRdb keeps only in-frame clones here, not all; method: immunoSEQ multiplex PCR. The sample includes about 660,000 clones, around nine tenths of them seen just once. The germline CDR1 and CDR2 sequences are LNHNV and YYDKDF (reference sequence). The J segment lost 4 bases and the V segment lost 0 bases, leaving 17 bases of the junction unmatched. The CDR3 length is 21 residues. These data are also associated with another study on human thymus T cells. From that second work: Immunologically healthy infants in Finland undergoing congenital heart defect surgery were the donors. Corrective cardiac operations yielded the resected thymus tissue. Thymic as well as blood repertoires seemed to favor certain V and J genes unevenly. There were highly overlapping thymic repertoires among unrelated individuals, as related research reported.

This receptor was taken from a boy less than two years old with a congenital heart defect. Sequences were obtained from thymocytes. The chain has TRBV15 and TRBJ2-1, with 11 bases fitting TRBD2. The CDR3 here is CATSREAGEYPSGRLYNEQFF. CDR3 DNA sequence: TGTGCCACCAGCAGAGAGGCAGGAGAGTATCCTAGCGGGAGGTTATACAATGAGCAGTTCTTC.